These T cell receptor beta chains were read from a single sample in a study of cytomegalovirus exposure and HLA in healthy donors. Only in-frame clones appear in the TCRdb table, and some are missing; sequencing was by immunoSEQ multiplex PCR. This sample has under 200,000 clones; 89% occur once, and the top ten carry 10%. The sequencing input was PBMCs. These receptors all stem from a woman aged 18-35 years in good health and CMV-seropositive. The CDR3 runs from the conserved cysteine through the conserved F or W. Each record gives: clone size, J gene, V gene, CDR3 length, CDR3 protein. Part of the rows lack a size; the others show once, few, many or a class for expanded clones.

. TRBJ1-4 TRBV14 15 CASSQDGHKGEKLFF
. TRBJ2-6 TRBV18 15 CASSPGSSGANVLTF
. TRBJ2-5 TRBV4-2 15 CASSQVQGTAETQYF
. TRBJ2-7 TRBV19 16 CASSLRLARGSYEQYF
. TRBJ1-2 TRBV4-1 16 CASSQDMRGGLDGYTF
. TRBJ2-1 TRBV6-5 13 CASSYTGEGEQFF
few TRBJ1-2 TRBV6-1 12 CASSRQSYGYTF
. TRBJ2-4 TRBV5-1 16 CASSPQVGAAKNIQYF
. TRBJ1-1 TRBV5-1 17 CASSLWPGASMNTEAFF
. TRBJ2-3 TRBV19 15 CASSPRLAGTDTQYF
. TRBJ1-5 TRBV2 14 CASSRQGSNQPQHF
. TRBJ1-1 TRBV5-6 16 CASSLEVVGANTEAFF
. TRBJ1-4 TRBV5-1 13 CASSLGANEKLFF
. TRBJ2-5 TRBV6-7 12 CARVGREETQYF
. TRBJ2-3 TRBV6-4 15 CASSGLAGSTDTQYF
. TRBJ2-1 TRBV19 17 CASSIVGAGDSLGEQFF
. TRBJ2-2 TRBV5-4 15 CASSLAGVYTGELFF
. TRBJ2-1 TRBV7-6 16 CASSLVAGHSYNEQFF
. TRBJ1-5 TRBV18 13 CASSESLNQPQHF
. TRBJ1-2 TRBV4-2 12 CASSQGHYGYTF
. TRBJ1-1 TRBV7-9 13 CASSPGQVGLAFF
. TRBJ1-3 TRBV6-6 15 CASSYGTPDGNTIYF
. TRBJ2-5 TRBV5-6 13 CASSGAIQETQYF
. TRBJ2-7 TRBV19 13 CASSGSLPNEQYF
. TRBJ1-2 TRBV7-9 16 CASSLGEGLGGDGYTF
. TRBJ2-1 TRBV29-1 14 CSTSGTGGRDEQFF
. TRBJ2-1 TRBV2 18 CASSDPSGRTLSYNEQFF
. TRBJ2-2 TRBV7-8 17 CASSSVAGVRYTGELFF
. TRBJ2-1 TRBV30 14 CAWSFSRGSNEQFF
once TRBJ2-7 TRBV4-3 13 CASSRFTDYEQYF
. TRBJ1-2 TRBV30 12 CAWAQGARGYTF
. TRBJ2-1 TRBV4-1 17 CASSQDRGTSGRNEQFF
. TRBJ1-1 TRBV11-2 14 CASSLNTGSTEAFF
. TRBJ2-7 TRBV7-2 13 CASSFWAGREQYF
. TRBJ2-2 TRBV29-1 13 CSSGDTNTGELFF
. TRBJ2-1 TRBV7-7 13 CASSFGAYNEQFF
. TRBJ2-2 TRBV15 15 CATQGVSANTGELFF
. TRBJ1-5 TRBV7-3 16 CASSPRTGAFNQPQHF
. TRBJ1-3 TRBV30 15 CAWCPTSSSGNTIYF
. TRBJ2-1 TRBV5-1 18 CASSAGTSGGTEWVEQFF
. TRBJ2-2 TRBV4-2 16 CASSQGILAGTGELFF
. TRBJ2-1 TRBV28 15 CASSGTGRNYNEQFF
. TRBJ2-3 TRBV10-3 16 CAITGTSGGSTDTQYF
. TRBJ2-7 TRBV5-1 12 CASSLRGFEQYF
. TRBJ2-1 TRBV20-1 11 CSADGGKGQFF
. TRBJ2-2 TRBV18 16 CASSPGTGFATGELFF
. TRBJ1-2 TRBV29-1 11 CSGLQGSGYTF
. TRBJ2-5 TRBV30 14 CAWSTPPGDETQYF
. TRBJ2-2 TRBV29-1 13 CSAGDRSTGELFF
. TRBJ2-5 TRBV5-4 14 CASSLGGGKETQYF
. TRBJ2-7 TRBV4-3 17 CASSQESPQGGSYEQYF